These 27 T cell receptor beta chains share one sample of origin, sequenced in a study of post-analysis software for immune sequencing data. Study-wide findings and caveats: Controls had lower frequencies than patients of 4 or 5 TRBV segments, which included TRBV5-6, TRBV5-1 and TRBV20-1.

Their antigens are not known. TCR beta cDNA libraries included unique molecular identifiers. TCRdb recomputed calls from the PCR reads with MiXCR, one row per CDR3 protein. The sample consists of roughly 670,000 distinct CDR3 sequences, 55% to 70% of them appearing once. Sequenced input: blood. Receptor source: a girl aged 2 to 10 with multiple sclerosis.

The chain employs TRBV5-1 and TRBJ2-3, with a tentative D call TRBD2 (6 bases). Trimming left V 7 bases short and J 4 bases short, with 19 bases between. In germline, CDR1 is SGHRS, CDR2 YFSETQ. The CDR3 length is 15 residues. CDR3 protein: CASGPQGPGADTQYF. CDR3 sequence (DNA): TGCGCCAGCGGCCCCCAAGGGCCGGGGGCAGATACGCAGTATTTT.

This rearrangement joins TRBV12-3 or TRBV12-4 to TRBJ1-6; a possible D gene is TRBD1 (5 bases). CDR3 size: 17 residues. Trimming pared 6 bases from V and 10 bases from J, leaving 25 bases between. CDR3 sequence reads: CASSPEVGGVGDSPLHF. CDR3 coding DNA: TGTGCCAGCAGCCCCGAGGTTGGGGGAGTCGGAGACTCACCCCTCCACTTT.

The chain uses TRBV7-2 and TRBJ2-5; the D gene is possibly TRBD2 (7 bases). V was pared by 1 base and J by 6 bases, with 12 bases between. Looked up from germline, CDR1 is SGHTA and CDR2 is FQGNSA. The CDR3 consists of 14 residues. CDR3 in DNA: TGTGCCAGCAGCTTAGGGGGGGGCCTAAAGACCCAGTACTTC. Its translation: CASSLGGGLKTQYF.

A few counts support this clonotype. The V and J genes are TRBV3-1 and TRBJ2-3; D uncertain. This CDR3 has 13 amino acids. V lost 1 base and J lost 13, with 15 bases in between. The germline V gene has CDR1 LGHDT and CDR2 YNNKEL (reference sequence). The CDR3 here is CASSQGEGGPEYF. Here the CDR3 DNA reads TGTGCCAGCAGCCAAGGTGAAGGCGGCCCCGAGTATTTT.

The chain couples TRBV29-1 to TRBJ2-7; D is unclear. The germline V gene encodes CDR1 SQVTM and CDR2 ANQGSEA. V lost 5 bases and J lost 3, with 8 bases in between. The CDR3 extends over 11 amino acids. In DNA form, the CDR3 reads TGCAGCGTTTACGACGGCTACGAGCAGTACTTC. As protein: CSVYDGYEQYF.

The rearrangement uses TRBV9 and TRBJ2-5; 9 positions match TRBD2. V trimming: 0 bases; J trimming: 1 base; junction bases outside the gene matches: 4. Germline V gene sequence: CDR1 SGDLS, CDR2 YYNGEE. The CDR3 is made up of 16 amino acids. The CDR3 reads CASSVGVAGAQETQYF. Written as DNA, the CDR3 is TGTGCCAGCAGCGTAGGGGTAGCGGGGGCCCAAGAGACCCAGTACTTC.

Concerning this clonotype: Mismatch with germline at one junction end may stem from a read error. The rearrangement joins TRBV5-1 to TRBJ2-5, with TRBD2 matching over 8 bases. CDR1 and CDR2 (germline): SGHRS, YFSETQ. CDR3 length: 15 residues. The DNA of the CDR3 is TGCGCCAGTAGCTTCCAGGTGCTAGCGGGAGAGACCCAGTACTTC. Translating gives CASSFQVLAGETQYF.

The J gene is TRBJ2-1, the V gene TRBV5-1; 9 nucleotides match TRBD2. From germline, CDR1 is SGHRS and CDR2 YFSETQ. Losses at the gene ends were 5 bases for V and 7 bases for J; bases not matched to a gene: 4. There are 13 residues in the CDR3. The DNA for the CDR3 is TGCGCCAGCAGGGTGACTAGCGGTAATGAGCAGTTCTTC. Translation: CASRVTSGNEQFF.

The gene calls are TRBV5-1 and TRBJ2-7; D not resolved. The germline CDR1 and CDR2 sequences are SGHRS and YFSETQ. This CDR3 region has 16 residues. With 0 bases removed from V and 0 bases from J, the gap between germline ends came to 13 bases. CDR3 protein: CASSLALSVYSYEQYF. In DNA, the CDR3 is TGCGCCAGCAGCTTGGCCTTGAGTGTCTACTCCTACGAGCAGTACTTC.

The chain links TRBV5-1 to TRBJ1-1, with D unresolved. The germline V and J ends were trimmed by 4 bases and 0 bases, with 13 bases remaining between them. This CDR3 is built from 15 residues. Germline V gene sequence: CDR1 SGHRS, CDR2 YFSETQ. The CDR3 reads CASSALTKMNTEAFF. CDR3 DNA sequence: TGCGCCAGCAGCGCCTTGACGAAGATGAACACTGAAGCTTTCTTT.

In its sample, this clonotype was seen once. One end of the junction fails to match germline, which may point to a read error. The chain employs TRBV7-2 and TRBJ2-4, with D unclear. Germline assignment: CDR1 SGHTA and CDR2 FQGNSA. The CDR3 is 14 residues long. The CDR3 DNA sequence: TGCGCCAGCAGCCCGTCGACATCCCAAAACATTCAGTACTTC. This codes for CASSPSTSQNIQYF.

This clonotype was found once. The J gene is TRBJ2-7, the V gene TRBV15, with 7 nucleotides matching TRBD2. The end of the DNA aligns better with TRBJ2-5, so the J call may be wrong. The V gene's germline CDR1 is LNHNV and CDR2 YYDKDF (reference sequence). CDR3 length: 14 residues. CDR3 sequence reads: CATSRLRLAETQYF. The CDR3 DNA sequence: TGTGCCACCAGCAGACTTCGACTAGCAGAGACCCAGTACTTC.

The chain employs TRBV21-1 and TRBJ1-2. TRBV21-1 is described as a pseudogene. The length of the CDR3 is 14 residues. The chain's CDR3 is CASTAGASNYGYTF. The CDR3, as DNA: TGTGCCAGCACGGCAGGGGCCTCTAACTATGGCTACACCTTC.

This clonotype was found a few times. V is TRBV7-6 and J is TRBJ1-6; 9 bases match TRBD1. Looked up from germline, CDR1 is SGHVS and CDR2 is FNYEAQ. This CDR3 region has 14 residues. V dropped 4 bases and J dropped 9; count of bases not matched to a gene: 4. CDR3 bases: TGTGCCAGCAGCTCCGGGACAGGGAGTTCACCCCTCCACTTT. Residues: CASSSGTGSSPLHF. Together with reference TRBV7-6 and TRBJ1-6, the CDR3 gives the full variable domain: GAGVSQSPRYKVTKRGQDVALRCDPISGHVSLYWYRQALGQGPEFLTYFNYEAQQDKSGLPNDRFSAERPEGSISTLTIQRTEQRDSAMYRCASSSGTGSSPLHFGNGTRLTVT.

The gene calls are TRBV2 and TRBJ2-7; D might be TRBD2 (7 bases). Looked up from germline, CDR1 is SNHLY and CDR2 is FYNNEI. The length of the CDR3 is 15 residues. V lost 6 bases and J lost 4, with 19 bases in between. The chain's CDR3 is CASRLQGGSSYEQYF. The CDR3 nucleotides read TGTGCCAGCAGGCTACAGGGAGGGTCAAGTTACGAGCAGTACTTC.

This sequence joins TRBV25-1 and TRBJ2-1; D perhaps matches TRBD2 (5 bases). Germline lookup yields CDR1 MGHDK and CDR2 SYGVNS. V dropped 9 bases and J dropped 0 bases, with 18 bases sitting between them. There are 16 residues in the CDR3. CDR3 coding DNA: TGTGCCAGTTATGACCAGCGGAGAAGCTCCTACAATGAGCAGTTCTTC. It encodes CASYDQRRSSYNEQFF.

The chain employs TRBV12-3 or TRBV12-4 and TRBJ1-1; 7 positions match TRBD1. This CDR3 is 14 amino acids long. Trimming cost V 10 bases and J 1 base; bases outside gene matches: 9. The CDR3 nucleotides are TGTGCCAACAGAGTACAGGGGAAGAACACTGAAGCTTTCTTT. This translates into CANRVQGKNTEAFF.

The V gene is TRBV9, the J gene TRBJ1-1, with D possibly TRBD1 on 6 matching bases. The CDR3 extends over 14 amino acids. Trimming shortened V by 3 bases and J by 4 bases, and 13 bases separated the two germline ends. The V gene's germline CDR1 is SGDLS and CDR2 YYNGEE. CDR3 sequence reads: CASSGNGGLTEAFF. The CDR3 region has the DNA TGTGCCAGCAGCGGAAACGGGGGGCTCACTGAAGCTTTCTTT.

The chain couples TRBV28 to TRBJ2-5, with D hard to call. Germline assignment: CDR1 MDHEN and CDR2 SYDVKM. Trimming shortened V by 7 bases and J by 11 bases, and 11 bases separated the two germline ends. The CDR3 spans 10 residues. The CDR3 sequence is CASTQVWQYF. CDR3 nucleotide sequence: TGTGCCAGCACTCAGGTTTGGCAGTACTTC.

This clonotype occurred a few times. V and J are TRBV7-2 and TRBJ2-3, with D uncertain. Trimming left V 0 bases short and J 1 base short, with 5 bases between. This CDR3 spans 14 amino acids. The V gene's germline CDR1 is SGHTA and CDR2 FQGNSA. The CDR3 nucleotides are TGTGCCAGCAGCTTAGCGCAGCGCACAGATACGCAGTATTTT. Amino acid sequence: CASSLAQRTDTQYF.

J is TRBJ2-3 and V is TRBV12-3 or TRBV12-4; 7 nucleotides align to TRBD2. V was pared by 3 bases and J by 11 bases, with 8 bases of the junction left unmatched. The CDR3 is 13 amino acids. CDR3 nucleotide sequence: TGTGCCAGCAGTTTCCCCCTGGCGGGGGTGCAGTATTTT. Residues: CASSFPLAGVQYF.

Note on this clonotype: An end of the junction differs from the germline gene, which may be a read error. The CDR3 spells CAGSRGGRDTQYF. The CDR3 region has the DNA TGCGCCGGCAGCAGGGGGGGCCGAGATACGCAGTATTTT. The V call is TRBV5-1, the J call TRBJ2-3; D tentatively fits TRBD1 or TRBD2 (7 bases each). CDR1 SGHRS and CDR2 YFSETQ come from the germline V gene. This CDR3 is 13 amino acids long.

This chain joins TRBV11-2 and TRBJ2-1; 13 nucleotides agree with TRBD2. This CDR3 spans 19 amino acids. CDR1 is SGHAT, CDR2 FQNNGV, per germline. J gave up 2 bases and V 6 bases, and 13 bases lay outside the gene matches. In DNA, the CDR3 is TGTGCCAGCAGACAAAGACTAGCGGGAGGCCTACCGCCCTACAATGAGCAGTTCTTC. Its translation: CASRQRLAGGLPPYNEQFF.

This clonotype was seen once. The chain has TRBV20-1 and TRBJ1-2, with 10 nucleotides matching TRBD1. Germline CDR1 reads DFQATT; CDR2 reads SNEGSKA (reference sequence). The V segment lost 5 bases and the J segment 0 bases; nucleotides outside the gene matches: 9. The CDR3 is 16 amino acids. CDR3 residues: CSAYDRGHSSNYGYTF. CDR3 nucleotides: TGCAGTGCTTACGACAGGGGGCACTCCTCTAACTATGGCTACACCTTC.

This rearrangement joins TRBV10-3 to TRBJ1-2, with D uncertain. Germline values: CDR1 ENHRY, CDR2 SYGVKD. The CDR3 totals 13 residues. Trimming took 3 bases from V and 4 from J, leaving 9 bases between them. The CDR3 DNA reads as TGTGCCATCAGTGAAGACGCCGTCTATGGCTACACCTTC. Its translation: CAISEDAVYGYTF.

This clonotype was seen once. This CDR3 reads CASSLRLSGGGDEQFF. For the CDR3, the DNA is TGTGCCAGCAGCTTAAGATTAAGCGGAGGGGGCGATGAGCAGTTCTTC. The genes are TRBV7-2 and TRBJ2-1, with D possibly being TRBD1 (7 bases). The V end was cut by 2 bases, the J end by 8 bases, with 19 bases between. Germline values: CDR1 SGHTA, CDR2 FQGNSA. The CDR3 is 16 residues long.

Details on this clonotype: A junction end diverges from the germline sequence, so it may reflect a read error. This chain links TRBV29-1 with TRBJ2-7; 9 bases map to TRBD1. Per the germline V gene, CDR1 is SQVTM and CDR2 is ANQGSEA. The CDR3 contains 13 residues. Written as DNA, the CDR3 is TGCAGCGTTGCGGGACAGGGCTCCCACGAGCAGTACTTC. Amino acid sequence: CSVAGQGSHEQYF.